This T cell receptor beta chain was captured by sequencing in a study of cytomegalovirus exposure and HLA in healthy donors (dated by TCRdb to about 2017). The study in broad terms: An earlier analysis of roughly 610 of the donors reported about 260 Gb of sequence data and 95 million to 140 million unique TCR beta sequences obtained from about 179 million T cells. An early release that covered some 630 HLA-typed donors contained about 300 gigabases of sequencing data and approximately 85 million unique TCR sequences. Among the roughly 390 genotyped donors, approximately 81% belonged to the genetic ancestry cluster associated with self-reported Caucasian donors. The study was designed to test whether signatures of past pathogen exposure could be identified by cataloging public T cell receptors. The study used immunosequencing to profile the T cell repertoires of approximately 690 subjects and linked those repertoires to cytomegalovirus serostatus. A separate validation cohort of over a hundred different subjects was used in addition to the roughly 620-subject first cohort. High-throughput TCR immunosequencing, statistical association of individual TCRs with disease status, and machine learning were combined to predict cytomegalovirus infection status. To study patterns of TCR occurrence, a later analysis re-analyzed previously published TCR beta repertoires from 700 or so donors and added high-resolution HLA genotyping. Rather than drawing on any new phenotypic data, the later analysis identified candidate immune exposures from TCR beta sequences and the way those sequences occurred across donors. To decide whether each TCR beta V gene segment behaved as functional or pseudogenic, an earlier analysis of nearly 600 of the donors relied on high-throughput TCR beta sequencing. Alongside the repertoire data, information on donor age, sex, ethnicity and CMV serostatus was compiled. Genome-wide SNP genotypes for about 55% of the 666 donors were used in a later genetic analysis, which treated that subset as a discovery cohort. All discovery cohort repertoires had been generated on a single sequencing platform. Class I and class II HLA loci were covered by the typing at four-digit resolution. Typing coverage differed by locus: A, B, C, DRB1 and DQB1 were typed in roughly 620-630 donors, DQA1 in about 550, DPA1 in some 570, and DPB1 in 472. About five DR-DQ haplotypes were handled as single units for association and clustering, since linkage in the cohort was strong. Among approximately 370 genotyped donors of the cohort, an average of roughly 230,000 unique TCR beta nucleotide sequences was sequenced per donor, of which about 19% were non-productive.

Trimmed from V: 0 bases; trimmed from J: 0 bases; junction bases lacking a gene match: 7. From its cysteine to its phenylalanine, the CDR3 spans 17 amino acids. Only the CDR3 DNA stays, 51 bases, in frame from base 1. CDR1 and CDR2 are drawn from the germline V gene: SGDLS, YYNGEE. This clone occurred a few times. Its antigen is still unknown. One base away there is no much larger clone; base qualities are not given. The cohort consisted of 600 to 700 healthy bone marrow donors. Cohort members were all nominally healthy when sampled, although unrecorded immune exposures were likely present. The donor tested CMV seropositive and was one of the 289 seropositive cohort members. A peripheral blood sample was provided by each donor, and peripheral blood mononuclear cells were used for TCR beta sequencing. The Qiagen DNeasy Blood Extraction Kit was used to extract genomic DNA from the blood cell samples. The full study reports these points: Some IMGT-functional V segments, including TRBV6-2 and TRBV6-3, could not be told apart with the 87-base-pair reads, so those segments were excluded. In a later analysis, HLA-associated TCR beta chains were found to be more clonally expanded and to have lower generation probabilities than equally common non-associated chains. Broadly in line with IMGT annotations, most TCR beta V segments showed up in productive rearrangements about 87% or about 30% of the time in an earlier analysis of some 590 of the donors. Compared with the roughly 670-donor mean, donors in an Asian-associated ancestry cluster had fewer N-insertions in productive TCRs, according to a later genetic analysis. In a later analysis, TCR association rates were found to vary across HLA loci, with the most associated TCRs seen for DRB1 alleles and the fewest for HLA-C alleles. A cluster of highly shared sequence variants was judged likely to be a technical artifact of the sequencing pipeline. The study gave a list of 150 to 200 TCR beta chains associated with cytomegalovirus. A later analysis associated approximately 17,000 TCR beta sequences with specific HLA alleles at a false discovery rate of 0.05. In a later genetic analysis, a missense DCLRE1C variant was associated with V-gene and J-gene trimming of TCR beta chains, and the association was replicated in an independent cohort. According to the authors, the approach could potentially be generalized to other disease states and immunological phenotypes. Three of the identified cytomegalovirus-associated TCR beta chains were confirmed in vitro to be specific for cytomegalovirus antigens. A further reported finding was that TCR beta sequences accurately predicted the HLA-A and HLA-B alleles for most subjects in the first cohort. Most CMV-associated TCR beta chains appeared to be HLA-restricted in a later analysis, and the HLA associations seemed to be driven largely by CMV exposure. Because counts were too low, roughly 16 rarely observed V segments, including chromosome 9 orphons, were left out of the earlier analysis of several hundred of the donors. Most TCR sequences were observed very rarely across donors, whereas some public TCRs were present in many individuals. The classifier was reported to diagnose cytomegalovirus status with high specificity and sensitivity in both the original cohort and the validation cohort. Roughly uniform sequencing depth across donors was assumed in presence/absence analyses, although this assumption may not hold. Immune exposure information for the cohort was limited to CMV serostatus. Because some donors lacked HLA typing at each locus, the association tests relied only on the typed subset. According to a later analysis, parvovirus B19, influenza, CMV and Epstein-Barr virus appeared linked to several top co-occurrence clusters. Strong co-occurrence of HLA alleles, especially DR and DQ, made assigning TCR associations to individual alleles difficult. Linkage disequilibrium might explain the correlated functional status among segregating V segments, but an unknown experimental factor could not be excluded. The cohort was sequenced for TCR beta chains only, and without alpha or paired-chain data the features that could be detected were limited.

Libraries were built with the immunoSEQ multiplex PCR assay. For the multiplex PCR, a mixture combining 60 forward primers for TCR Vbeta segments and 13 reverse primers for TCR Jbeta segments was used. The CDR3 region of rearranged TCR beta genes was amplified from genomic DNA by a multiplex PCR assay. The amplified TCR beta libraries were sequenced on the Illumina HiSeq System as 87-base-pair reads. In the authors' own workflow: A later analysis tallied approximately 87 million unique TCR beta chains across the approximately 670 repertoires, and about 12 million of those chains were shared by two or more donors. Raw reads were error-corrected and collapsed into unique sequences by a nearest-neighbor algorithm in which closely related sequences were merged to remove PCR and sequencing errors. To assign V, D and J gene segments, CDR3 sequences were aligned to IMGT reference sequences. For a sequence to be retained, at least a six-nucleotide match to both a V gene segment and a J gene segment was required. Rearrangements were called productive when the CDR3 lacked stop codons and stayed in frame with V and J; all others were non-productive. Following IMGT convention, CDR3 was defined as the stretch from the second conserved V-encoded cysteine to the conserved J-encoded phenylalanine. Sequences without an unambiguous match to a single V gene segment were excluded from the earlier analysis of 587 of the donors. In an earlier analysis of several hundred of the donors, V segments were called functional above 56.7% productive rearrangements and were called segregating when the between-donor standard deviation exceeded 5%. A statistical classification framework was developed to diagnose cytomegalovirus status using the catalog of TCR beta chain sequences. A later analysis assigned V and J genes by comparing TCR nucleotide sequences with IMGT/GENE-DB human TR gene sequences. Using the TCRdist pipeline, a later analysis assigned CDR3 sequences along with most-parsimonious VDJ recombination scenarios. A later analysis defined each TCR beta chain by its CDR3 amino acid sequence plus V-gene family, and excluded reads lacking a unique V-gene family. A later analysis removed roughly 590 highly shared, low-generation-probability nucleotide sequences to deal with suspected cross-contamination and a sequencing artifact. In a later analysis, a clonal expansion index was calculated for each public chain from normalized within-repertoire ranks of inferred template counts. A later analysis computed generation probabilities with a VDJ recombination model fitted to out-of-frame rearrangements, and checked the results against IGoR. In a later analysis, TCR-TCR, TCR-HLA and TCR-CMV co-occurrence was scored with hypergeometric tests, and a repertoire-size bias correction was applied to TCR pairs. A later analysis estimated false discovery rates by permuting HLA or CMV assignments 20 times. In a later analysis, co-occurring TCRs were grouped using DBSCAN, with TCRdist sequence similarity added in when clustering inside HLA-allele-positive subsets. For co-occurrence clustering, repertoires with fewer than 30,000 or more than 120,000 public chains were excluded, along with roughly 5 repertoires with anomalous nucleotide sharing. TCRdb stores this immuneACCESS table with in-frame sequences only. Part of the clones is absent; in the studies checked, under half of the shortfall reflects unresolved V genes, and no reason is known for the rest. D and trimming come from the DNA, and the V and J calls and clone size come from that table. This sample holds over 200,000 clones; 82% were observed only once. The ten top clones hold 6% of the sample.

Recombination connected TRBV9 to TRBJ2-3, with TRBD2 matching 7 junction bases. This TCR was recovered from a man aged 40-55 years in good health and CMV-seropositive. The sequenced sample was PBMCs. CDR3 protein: CASSVGALAASTDTQYF. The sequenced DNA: TGTGCCAGCAGCGTAGGCGCCCTAGCGGCTAGCACAGATACGCAGTATTTT.